In this sample, the clone carrying this T cell receptor (beta chain) turned up a few times. The sample comes from a study of blood T cell dynamics during melanoma immunotherapy. Across the study: First-line therapy was either pembrolizumab or nivolumab with ipilimumab for metastatic melanoma.

The sample's time point: pre-treatment baseline. Samples come from before therapy and from week 3 after the first blockade cycle. At 12 weeks after first infusion, RECIST 1.1 defined response for most patients. No patient had earlier systemic cancer treatment, concurrent immunosuppressants, or another active cancer. The table came from immunoSEQ multiplex PCR; TCRdb's copy has only in-frame clones and leaves some out. The sample records 4,000 to 4,500 clones, around 80% being singletons. The TCR originated in a human donor with melanoma. This sample comprised blood, obtained from a patient treated with checkpoint blockade.

The CDR3 DNA sequence: TGCGCCAGCAGCCAAGCCCCAAGTGCAACTAATGAAAAACTGTTTTTT. Translated, it gives CASSQAPSATNEKLFF. The rearrangement joins TRBV4-3 to TRBJ1-4; D gene ambiguous. V shed 1 base and J shed 0 bases, with 9 bases lying between them. Germline V CDR1 and CDR2: LGHNA, YSLEER. The CDR3 runs 16 residues.